The clone carrying this T cell receptor beta chain was detected many times. Noted time point: newly diagnosed GD, antithyroid drugs for less than 3 months. Following extraction of RNA from PBMCs, that RNA was used to make the TCR library. Germline CDR1 and CDR2: ENHRY and SYGVKD. The V gene end was trimmed by 5 bases and the J gene end by 9 bases; junction bases not matched to a gene: 8. The CDR3 loop spans 16 amino acids. Building of the TCR beta libraries involved iRepertoire HTBI primers and Arm-PCR of CDR3 regions. As processed by the authors: Detected in the samples were 62 TRBV and around 15 TRBJ segments. Each CDR3 protein gets one entry after TCRdb re-called the multiplex PCR reads with MiXCR. TCRdb, rather than the study authors, made the V and J calls. The sample consists of over 300,000 distinct CDR3 sequences, around 15% of them appearing once. The sample comes from a study of regulatory T cells in long-lasting Graves disease. Study in general: For under 3 months, newly diagnosed Graves' patients had been taking antithyroid drugs.

This material consisted of peripheral blood mononuclear cells (PBMCs), taken at new diagnosis, from a patient treated with antithyroid drugs. The chain carries TRBV10-3 and TRBJ2-1; 15 positions match TRBD2. This sequence was found in a female donor with Graves disease. This chain's CDR3 is CAISTGTSGGLSEQFF. For the CDR3, the DNA is TGTGCCATCAGTACTGGGACTAGCGGGGGGTTGAGTGAGCAGTTCTTC.